This is a list of T cell receptor beta chains from one sample in a study of blood T cells in healthy people across ages. One entry per CDR3 protein, called by TCRdb with MiXCR from the 5' RACE reads. The sample records roughly 1.9 million distinct CDR3 sequences, roughly two fifths being singletons. The sample comprised blood. Source of these receptors: a human donor in good health. Both conserved end residues are part of each CDR3. D genes are given only for firm matches.

TRBD2	-	TRBV7-2	CASSRTSGGAQETQYF
TRBD1	TRBJ1-4	TRBV4-1	CASSLYRDSNEKLFF
-	TRBJ1-1	TRBV6-5	CASSQRTATTEAFF
-	TRBJ2-1	TRBV10-3	CAISVTEDDNEQFF
-	TRBJ2-3	TRBV9	CASSVDAIRTDTQYF
-	TRBJ2-1	TRBV12-3/TRBV12-4	CASSTHSIIPYNEQFF
TRBD1	TRBJ2-3	TRBV6-2/TRBV6-3	CASSYSGQGPDTQYF
-	TRBJ2-6	TRBV20-1	CSARVRKSGANVLTF
-	-	TRBV5-1	CASSIIPGLGNNEQYF
TRBD2	TRBJ2-5	TRBV12-3/TRBV12-4	CASNQRGDEETQYF
TRBD2	TRBJ2-5	TRBV4-1	CASSQALAGGKETQYF
-	TRBJ2-5	TRBV12-3/TRBV12-4	CASSFTAGEETQYF
-	TRBJ1-2	TRBV7-8	CASSLLTGRTNYGYTF
-	TRBJ2-1	TRBV29-1	CSVEGSGDTYNEQFF
-	TRBJ2-3	TRBV10-3	CATSSGEDTQYF